What follows are 9 T cell receptor beta chains derived from one specimen sequenced in a study of T cells in tumors after PD-1 blockade. Clones were sequenced by immunoSEQ multiplex PCR, and TCRdb holds only the in-frame ones, with some missing. The sample lists approximately 60,000 clones, over 65% seen once, with about 4.8% in the top ten. Here the sequenced sample was PBMCs, taken after anti-PD-1 treatment. Receptor source: a human donor with basal cell carcinoma.

This clone was recorded a few times. This chain uses TRBV6-4 with TRBJ2-1, with 10 bases identical to TRBD2. V trimming: 4 bases; J trimming: 1 base; junction bases outside the gene matches: 1. The CDR3 is made up of 15 amino acids. Germline CDR1 reads MRHNA; CDR2 reads SNTAGT. The CDR3 is CASSGAGGSYNEQFF. The DNA for the CDR3 is TGTGCCAGCAGTGGAGCGGGGGGGTCCTACAATGAGCAGTTCTTC.

The rearrangement joins TRBV7-2 to TRBJ2-3; 12 bases match TRBD2. V trimming: 3 bases; J trimming: 6 bases; junction bases outside the gene matches: 7. CDR3 length: 16 amino acids. The germline V gene has CDR1 SGHTA and CDR2 FQGNSA. CDR3: CASSFRPSGGADTQYF. DNA for the CDR3: TGTGCCAGCAGCTTTCGGCCTAGCGGGGGGGCCGATACGCAGTATTTT.

The CDR3 DNA sequence: TGCGCCAGCAGCCCGGACAGTCCGTACTCTGGGGCCAACGTCCTGACTTTC. Translation: CASSPDSPYSGANVLTF. The chain joins TRBV5-1 to TRBJ2-6; tentative D call: TRBD1 (6 bases). The germline CDR1 and CDR2 sequences are SGHRS and YFSETQ. This CDR3 has 17 amino acids. V lost 4 bases, J lost 0 bases, and 14 bases lay in between.

V gene TRBV6-5 combines with J gene TRBJ1-1, with D possibly matching TRBD1 (5 bases). In germline, CDR1 is MNHEY, CDR2 SVGAGI. V was cut by 5 bases and J by 8 bases, with 15 bases left in between. The length of the CDR3 is 13 residues. This CDR3 is CASSRREPWEAFF. CDR3 nucleotide sequence: TGTGCCAGCAGTCGCAGGGAGCCGTGGGAAGCTTTCTTT.

V gene TRBV4-1 combines with J gene TRBJ2-4; TRBD2 agrees at 7 bases. J was trimmed by 4 bases and V by 2 bases; bases with no gene match: 2. Germline loops: CDR1 MGHRA, CDR2 YSYEKL. The CDR3 contains 14 residues. CDR3 in DNA: TGCGCCAGCAGCCAACAGGGAGGGAAAAACATTCAGTACTTC. This sequence encodes CASSQQGGKNIQYF.

The rearrangement uses TRBV3-1 (or the pseudogene TRBV3-2) and TRBJ2-7, with TRBD2 matching over 9 bases. CDR1 and CDR2 from the germline V gene are LGHDT and YNNKEL (reference sequence). The CDR3 is made up of 14 amino acids. Trimming cost V 3 bases and J 5 bases; bases outside gene matches: 5. CDR3 DNA sequence: TGTGCCAGCAGCCAGCGGGGGGGCCGGGACGAGCAGTACTTC. This encodes CASSQRGGRDEQYF.

The gene calls are TRBV29-1 and TRBJ1-2, with D unclear. The CDR3 runs 14 residues. Trimming took 0 bases from V and 8 from J, leaving 16 bases between them. Germline V gives CDR1 SQVTM, CDR2 ANQGSEA. CDR3 coding DNA: TGCAGCGTTGAAGATCGGGGAACCCTTCGGGGCTACACCTTC. Translated, it gives CSVEDRGTLRGYTF. Using reference TRBV29-1 and TRBJ1-2 for the parts outside the CDR3, the full variable domain is SAVISQKPSRDICQRGTSLTIQCQVDSQVTMMFWYRQQPGQSLTLIATANQGSEATYESGFVIDKFPISRPNLTFSTLTVSNMSPEDSSIYLCSVEDRGTLRGYTFGSGTRLTVV.

The chain uses TRBV6-5 and TRBJ1-1; D is ambiguous. V lost 7 bases and J lost 0, with 9 bases in between. The CDR3 loop spans 13 amino acids. The germline V gene has CDR1 MNHEY and CDR2 SVGAGI. CDR3 amino acids: CASKKTMNTEAFF. CDR3 bases: TGTGCCAGCAAAAAAACAATGAACACTGAAGCTTTCTTT.

This clone is medium-sized (0.01 to 0.1%). The chain carries TRBV10-1 and TRBJ2-1; 9 positions agree with TRBD2. V dropped 0 bases and J dropped 7; count of bases not matched to a gene: 4. The CDR3 extends over 15 amino acids. In germline, CDR1 is WNHNN, CDR2 SYGVQD (reference sequence). CDR3 amino acids: CASSESGGGANEQFF. DNA of the CDR3: TGCGCCAGCAGTGAGTCCGGCGGGGGGGCGAATGAGCAGTTCTTC.